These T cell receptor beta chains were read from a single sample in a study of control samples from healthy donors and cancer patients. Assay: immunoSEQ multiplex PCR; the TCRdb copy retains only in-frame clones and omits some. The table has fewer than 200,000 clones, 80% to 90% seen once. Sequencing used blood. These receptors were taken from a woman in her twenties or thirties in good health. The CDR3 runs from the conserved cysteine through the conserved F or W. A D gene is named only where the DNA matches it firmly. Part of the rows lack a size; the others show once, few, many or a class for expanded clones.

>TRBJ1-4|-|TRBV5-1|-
CASSLAKTATNEKLFF
TGCGCCAGCAGCTTGGCGAAGACAGCTACTAATGAAAAACTGTTTTTT
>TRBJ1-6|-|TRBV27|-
CASSLSSGDSPLHF
TGTGCCAGCAGTTTATCGAGTGGGGATTCACCCCTCCACTTT
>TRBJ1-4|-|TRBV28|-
CASSPPGLVGEKLFF
TGTGCCAGCAGTCCCCCAGGGCTAGTAGGTGAAAAACTGTTTTTT
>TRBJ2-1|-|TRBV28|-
CASSSQDWVSYNEQFF
TGTGCCAGCAGTTCCCAGGACTGGGTCTCCTACAATGAGCAGTTCTTC
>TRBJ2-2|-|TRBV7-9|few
CASSLVGRTGELFF
TGTGCCAGCAGCTTAGTGGGCCGAACCGGGGAGCTGTTTTTT
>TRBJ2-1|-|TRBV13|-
CASSWMGRNNEQFF
TGTGCCAGCAGCTGGATGGGACGGAACAATGAGCAGTTCTTC
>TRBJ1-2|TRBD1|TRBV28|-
CASSPPGQVYGYTF
TGTGCCAGCAGTCCACCGGGACAGGTCTATGGCTACACCTTC
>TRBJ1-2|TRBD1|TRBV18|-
CASSPTPTGVEGYTF
TGTGCCAGCTCACCCACCCCGACAGGGGTCGAGGGCTACACCTTC
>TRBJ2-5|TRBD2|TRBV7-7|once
CASSLNSGRAGETQYF
TGTGCTAGCAGCTTAAACAGCGGGAGGGCCGGGGAGACCCAGTACTTC
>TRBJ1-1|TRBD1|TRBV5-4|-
CASSFPGQGTTEAFF
TGTGCCAGCAGCTTTCCGGGACAGGGGACCACTGAAGCTTTCTTT
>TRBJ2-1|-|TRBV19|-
CASRMEEPYNEQFF
TGTGCCAGTAGGATGGAGGAGCCCTACAATGAGCAGTTCTTC
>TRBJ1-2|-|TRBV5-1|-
CASSLGPGQAYGYTF
TGCGCCAGCAGCTTAGGCCCAGGGCAGGCCTATGGCTACACCTTC
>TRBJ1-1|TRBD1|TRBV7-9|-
CASSRQGGAEAFF
TGTGCCAGCAGCCGACAGGGGGGCGCTGAAGCTTTCTTT
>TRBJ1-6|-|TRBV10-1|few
CASSESMNNSPLHF
TGCGCCAGCAGTGAGTCGATGAATAATTCACCCCTCCACTTT
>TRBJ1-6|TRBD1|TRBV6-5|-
CASSYSPGTGGSPLHF
TGTGCCAGCAGTTACTCACCCGGGACAGGGGGCTCACCCCTCCACTTT
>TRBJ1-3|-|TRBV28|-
CASSLWPSGNTIYF
TGTGCCAGCAGTTTATGGCCGTCTGGAAACACCATATATTTT
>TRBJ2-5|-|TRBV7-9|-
CASSPVAGRTGTQYF
TGTGCCAGCAGCCCGGTGGCGGGGCGGACGGGGACCCAGTACTTC
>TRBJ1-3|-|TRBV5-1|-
CASSLEGRTFSGNTIYF
TGCGCCAGCAGCTTGGAGGGCAGAACTTTCTCTGGAAACACCATATATTTT
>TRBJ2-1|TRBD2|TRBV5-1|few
CASSLAAASGSDEQFF
TGCGCCAGCAGCTTGGCCGCGGCTAGCGGTTCCGATGAGCAGTTCTTC
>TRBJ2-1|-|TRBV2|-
CASRGSNEQFF
TGTGCCAGCAGAGGGTCGAATGAGCAGTTCTTC
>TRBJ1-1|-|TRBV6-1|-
CASSEMGPRGPEAFF
TGTGCCAGCAGTGAAATGGGACCAAGGGGCCCTGAAGCTTTCTTT
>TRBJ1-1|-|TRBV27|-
CASSLKMNTEAFF
TGTGCCAGCAGTTTAAAGATGAACACTGAAGCTTTCTTT
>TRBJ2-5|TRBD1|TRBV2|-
CASSQGAQETQYF
TGTGCCAGCAGCCAGGGGGCCCAAGAGACCCAGTACTTC
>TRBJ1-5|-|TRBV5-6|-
CASSPRGRDQPQHF
TGTGCCAGCAGTCCTCGGGGGAGAGATCAGCCCCAGCATTTT
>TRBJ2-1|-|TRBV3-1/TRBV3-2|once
CASSQRYIGQFF
TGTGCCAGCAGCCAGAGGTACATTGGGCAGTTCTTC
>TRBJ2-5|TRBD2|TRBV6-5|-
CASSKTSGVQETQYF
TGTGCCAGCAGTAAGACTAGCGGTGTACAAGAGACCCAGTACTTC
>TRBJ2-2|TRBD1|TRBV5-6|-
CASSPKTPRQGPNTGELFF
TGTGCCAGCAGCCCAAAAACGCCTCGACAGGGACCGAACACCGGGGAGCTGTTTTTT
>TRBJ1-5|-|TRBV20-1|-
CSASTVGGIQPQHF
TGCAGTGCTAGTACGGTGGGGGGGATTCAGCCCCAGCATTTT
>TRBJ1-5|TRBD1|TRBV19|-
CASSQRDRGNQPQHF
TGTGCCAGTAGTCAGAGGGACAGGGGCAATCAGCCCCAGCATTTT
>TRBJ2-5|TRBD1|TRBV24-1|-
CATSDSRGQHIQETQYF
TGTGCCACCAGTGATTCCCGGGGACAGCATATCCAAGAGACCCAGTACTTC
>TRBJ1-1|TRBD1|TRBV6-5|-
CASSYSGTANTEAFF
TGTGCCAGCAGTTACTCGGGGACAGCGAACACTGAAGCTTTCTTT